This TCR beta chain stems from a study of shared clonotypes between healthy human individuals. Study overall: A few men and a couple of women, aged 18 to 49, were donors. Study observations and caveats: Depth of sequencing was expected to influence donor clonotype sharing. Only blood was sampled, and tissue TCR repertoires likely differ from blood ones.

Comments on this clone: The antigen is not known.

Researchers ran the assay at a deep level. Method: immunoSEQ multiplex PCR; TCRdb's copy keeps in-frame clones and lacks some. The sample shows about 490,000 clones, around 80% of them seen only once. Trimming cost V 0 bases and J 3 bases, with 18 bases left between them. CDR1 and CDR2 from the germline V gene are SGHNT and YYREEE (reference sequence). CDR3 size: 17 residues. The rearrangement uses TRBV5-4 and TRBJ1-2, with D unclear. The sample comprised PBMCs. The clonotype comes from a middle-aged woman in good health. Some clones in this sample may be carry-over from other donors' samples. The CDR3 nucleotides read TGTGCCAGCAGCTTGGCGGTGACACCAAGCTTCGACTATGGCTACACCTTC. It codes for CASSLAVTPSFDYGYTF.